What follows is one T cell receptor beta chain and its context. The record originates from a study of cytomegalovirus exposure and HLA in healthy donors. The PCR used 60 Vbeta and 13 Jbeta primers. Method: immunoSEQ multiplex PCR; TCRdb's copy keeps in-frame clones and lacks some. The table lists under 250,000 clones, 78% of them singletons. The sample was PBMCs. The receptor comes from a male donor in good health and CMV-seronegative.

CDR3 loop: CASSRELAGDLGTQYF. The CDR3 region has the DNA TGTGCCAGCAGCCGGGAACTAGCGGGAGATCTGGGGACCCAGTACTTC. The chain carries TRBV7-2 and TRBJ2-5; TRBD2 matches 11 bases. Losses at the gene ends were 5 bases for V and 7 bases for J; bases not matched to a gene: 12. There are 16 residues in the CDR3. Germline lookup yields CDR1 SGHTA and CDR2 FQGNSA.